The entry that follows covers one T cell receptor beta chain sequence. This clone's antigen is unknown. No much larger clonotype is one base removed from it; base qualities were not supplied. For sequencing of the TCRbeta CDR3 region, genomic DNA was extracted from the sorted cells. The immunoSEQ Assay was used to sequence the TCRbeta CDR3 regions. TCRdb's version of the immuneACCESS table is confined to in-frame rearrangements and falls short of the full clone set. An unresolved V gene accounts for under half of the shortfall where checked; the remainder is of unknown origin. Recorded for this sample are about 34,000 clones; roughly 80% of them occurred a single time. Approximately 2.4% of the sample is held by the ten biggest clonotypes. Patients with autoimmune disease history or receiving systemic immunosuppression were excluded from the trial. Peripheral blood for TCR sequencing was collected from all dose cohorts at baseline, on cycle 4 day 1, and on cycle 7 day 1. Samples were obtained from an open-label, multicenter, first-in-human phase I dose-escalation trial of ivuxolimab. Adults with locally advanced or metastatic melanoma, renal cell carcinoma, hepatocellular carcinoma or head and neck squamous cell carcinoma were enrolled in the trial. Before TCR sequencing, CD4+ T cells and CD8+ T cells from peripheral blood were sorted into separate populations.

The source of the sample is a study of OX40 agonist ivuxolimab in advanced cancers. Context from the whole study: Ivuxolimab, which targeted the costimulatory receptor OX40 (CD134), was an agonistic, fully human IgG2 monoclonal antibody. In the dose-escalation cohort, more than 75% of patients were male, and the mean age was approximately 55 years, with a range of roughly 20 to 79. Partial responses were achieved by three dose-escalation patients, of whom one had hepatocellular carcinoma and two had cutaneous melanoma. Intravenous ivuxolimab was administered to patients every 2 weeks at six dose levels: 0.01, 0.1, 0.3, 1.5, 3 and 10 mg/kg. The paper describes the monotherapy dose-escalation part (N of about 47 patients) of the phase I trial of ivuxolimab. Of the approximately 53 patients in dose escalation, about 20 had hepatocellular carcinoma, some 15 had melanoma, 9 had renal cell carcinoma and 9 had head and neck cancer. Peripheral TCRbeta sequencing was intended to test whether TCR sequence diversity was altered and clonal T-cell expansion was caused by ivuxolimab. Prior anti-PD-1, anti-PD-L1 or anti-CTLA-4 therapy was permitted, and checkpoint inhibitors had been received by about 37% of dose-escalation patients.

Results the study describes overall, beyond this receptor: Which antigens the clonally expanded peripheral T cells were specific for was not determined. After ivuxolimab, CD8+ T cells had more expanded clones than CD4+ T cells on average. At doses of 0.1 to 3.0 mg/kg, clonal expansion of both CD4+ and CD8+ T cells in blood was seen between baseline and week 6. In the 0.1-3.0 mg/kg groups, partial responders had among the lowest normalized peripheral clonal expansion, particularly in CD8+ T cells. Low levels of normalized T-cell clonal expansion were also seen in some nonresponding patients.

The germline V gene (reference sequence) gives CDR1 as WNHNN and CDR2 as SYGVQD. Cut back by 0 bases and 7 bases, the V and J ends lie 15 bases apart. The CDR3, from cysteine to phenylalanine, totals 15 residues. The only DNA kept is the CDR3, 45 bases in frame from the first base. The receptor's source is an adult with an advanced solid tumor such as melanoma, head and neck, liver or kidney cancer. Material: CD4+ or CD8+ T cells sorted from blood, obtained in a trial of the OX40 agonist ivuxolimab. The receptor chain draws on TRBV10-1 and TRBJ2-5; the D call is possibly TRBD1 or TRBD2, each sharing 6 bases. The DNA is TGCGCCAGCAGTGAGTCGATGGGGGGCAAAGGGACCCAGTACTTC. Its protein is CASSESMGGKGTQYF.